This T cell receptor (beta chain) is drawn from a study of T cell responses to AZD1222 COVID-19 vaccine. General study points: White British ancestry dominated among donors, who included more females, and clonal diversity was possibly underestimated. It was only after the peak T cell response that any repertoires were sampled. Increased Spike-specific TCR breadth and depth were observed after two AZD1222 doses.

In the case of this clone: What it recognizes is unknown.

Produced via immunoSEQ multiplex PCR; TCRdb's table is partial and in-frame only. The sample records about 92,000 clones, about nine tenths being singletons. The specimen was peripheral blood, collected on day 0 of AZD1222 vaccination. This TCR derives from an adult in good health.

The CDR3: CATSMDRNQPQHF. The CDR3 DNA reads TGTGCCACCAGCATGGATCGCAATCAGCCCCAGCATTTT. The chain employs TRBV15 and TRBJ1-5; D ambiguous. The V gene's germline CDR1 is LNHNV and CDR2 YYDKDF (reference sequence). Trimming shortened V by 4 bases and J by 2 bases, and 6 bases separated the two germline ends. The CDR3 contains 13 residues. The entire variable domain, with the rest obtained from reference TRBV15 and TRBJ1-5, is as follows: DAMVIQNPRYQVTQFGKPVTLSCSQTLNHNVMYWYQQKSSQAPKLLFHYYDKDFNNEADTPDNFQSRRPNTSFCFLDIRSPGLGDTAMYLCATSMDRNQPQHFGDGTRLSIL.